These 16 T cell receptor beta chains share one sample of origin, sequenced in a study of T cell repertoires in cytomegalovirus infection. Each CDR3 protein gets one entry after TCRdb re-called the reads with MiXCR. The table has hundreds of thousands of distinct CDR3 sequences, around 30% seen once. Their antigens remain unidentified. The sample was cultured CD8+ T cells from PBMCs, taken from culture after CMV antigen stimulation. These receptors were obtained from a human donor in good health (CMV status not recorded). Some clones in this sample may be carry-over from other donors' samples.

This clonotype showed up just a few times. This chain links TRBV5-4 with TRBJ2-1, with TRBD2 matching over 7 bases. This CDR3 region has 13 residues. Germline-derived CDR1 and CDR2 are SGHNT and YYREEE (reference sequence). V was clipped by 0 bases and J by 9 bases; unmatched bases: 3. CDR3 sequence: CASSLEWEGEQFF. DNA of the CDR3: TGTGCCAGCAGCTTGGAATGGGAGGGTGAGCAGTTCTTC.

This clonotype was counted a few times. The J gene is TRBJ2-7, the V gene TRBV6-6; D is uncertain. The germline V gene encodes CDR1 MNHNY and CDR2 SVGAGI (reference sequence). The CDR3 has 13 residues. Trimming pared 0 bases from V and 6 bases from J, leaving 9 bases between. CDR3 amino acids: CASSYSERSEQYV. The CDR3 bases are TGTGCCAGCAGTTACTCGGAACGAAGCGAGCAGTACGTC.

The sample holds a few counts of this clonotype. The J gene is TRBJ2-3, the V gene TRBV5-6; 10 bases fit TRBD2. Germline assignment: CDR1 SGHDT and CDR2 YYEEEE. This CDR3 is 15 amino acids long. The ends lost 4 bases at V and 4 bases at J; junction bases unmatched: 6. CDR3 amino acids: CASSTGTSDADTQYF. The CDR3 DNA sequence: TGTGCCAGCAGCACCGGGACTAGCGACGCAGATACGCAGTATTTT.

The J gene is TRBJ2-1, the V gene TRBV7-9; 12 nucleotides match TRBD1. Germline lookup yields CDR1 SEHNR and CDR2 FQNEAQ (reference sequence). J gave up 0 bases and V 2 bases, and 14 bases lay outside the gene matches. The CDR3 loop spans 21 amino acids. DNA for the CDR3: TGTGCCAGCAGCTTAAAGTGGGGGGCCGGGACAGGGGGCATCTCCTACAATGAGCAGTTCTTC. Protein: CASSLKWGAGTGGISYNEQFF.

This chain joins TRBV27 and TRBJ1-1, with 11 bases aligning to TRBD1. The germline gives CDR1 MNHEY, CDR2 SMNVEV (reference sequence). V lost 5 bases and J lost 3; bases outside the gene matches: 5. The CDR3 extends over 15 amino acids. The DNA of the CDR3 is TGTGCCAGCAGTCCGGGGACAGGGGGATACACTGAAGCTTTCTTT. This sequence encodes CASSPGTGGYTEAFF.

The chain links TRBV28 to TRBJ2-5; perhaps D is TRBD1 or TRBD2 (5 bases each). The germline V gene has CDR1 MDHEN and CDR2 SYDVKM. The CDR3 has 19 residues. Trimming pared 3 bases from V and 2 bases from J, leaving 25 bases between. CDR3 protein: CASSFSGPLLVGEQETQYF. DNA of the CDR3: TGTGCCAGCAGTTTTAGTGGACCCCTCTTAGTGGGGGAACAAGAGACCCAGTACTTC.

This clonotype appeared many times. The chain carries TRBV12-3 or TRBV12-4 and TRBJ1-5; 9 nucleotides align to TRBD1. J lost 0 bases, V lost 4 bases, and 7 bases had no gene match. This CDR3 spans 17 amino acids. The CDR3: CASSSGTGTASNQPQHF. CDR3 DNA: TGTGCCAGCAGTTCCGGGACAGGGACCGCTAGCAATCAGCCCCAGCATTTT.

This clonotype was seen a few times. This chain joins TRBV12-5 and TRBJ1-2; the D is unclear. Between the trimmed V and J ends, which lost 1 base and 5 bases, there was a span of 5 bases. This CDR3 has 12 residues. The germline CDR1 and CDR2 sequences are LGHNT and FRNRAP. The CDR3 DNA follows: TGTGCTAGTGGTTTGGGAGAATATGGCTACACCTTC. Protein sequence: CASGLGEYGYTF.

This chain uses TRBV7-9 with TRBJ1-2, with unresolved D. Trimming cost V 7 bases and J 8 bases, with 32 bases left between them. This CDR3 has 18 residues. The V gene's germline CDR1 is SEHNR and CDR2 FQNEAQ (reference sequence). CDR3 residues: CASTSPPTASFPSSGYTF. DNA of the CDR3: TGTGCCAGCACCTCCCCCCCCACAGCCAGCTTCCCATCTTCGGGCTACACCTTC.

The J gene is TRBJ2-5, the V gene TRBV4-1, with 8 nucleotides matching TRBD1. The CDR3 contains 14 residues. Germline V gene lookup returns CDR1 MGHRA and CDR2 YSYEKL. V shed 4 bases and J 5 bases; nucleotides not matched to a gene: 6. The chain's CDR3 is CASSPGQGWETQYF. As DNA, the CDR3 is TGCGCCAGCAGCCCCGGACAGGGATGGGAGACCCAGTACTTC.

The chain links TRBV29-1 to TRBJ2-7; 8 nucleotides agree with TRBD1. The junction had 2 bases not matched to a gene; V was cut back by 5 bases and J by 2 bases. This CDR3 region has 12 residues. Germline assignment: CDR1 SQVTM and CDR2 ANQGSEA. The CDR3 sequence is CSVPGGPYEQYF. The CDR3 nucleotides are TGCAGCGTTCCAGGGGGCCCCTACGAGCAGTACTTC.

The chain has TRBV9 and TRBJ2-2, with 10 bases lining up with TRBD1. This CDR3 region has 16 residues. The V and J ends lost 0 bases and 5 bases, in that order; junction bases with no gene match: 4. Per the germline V gene, CDR1 is SGDLS and CDR2 is YYNGEE. CDR3 in DNA: TGTGCCAGCAGCGTAGCTCGGACAGGGGGGACCGGGGAGCTGTTTTTT. Protein product: CASSVARTGGTGELFF.

This clonotype turned up a few times. V is TRBV6-2 or TRBV6-3 and J is TRBJ2-1; 7 bases are shared with TRBD1. This CDR3 spans 16 amino acids. The V gene end was trimmed by 0 bases and the J gene end by 8 bases; junction bases not matched to a gene: 10. The V gene's germline CDR1 is MNHEY and CDR2 SVGEGT. The CDR3 nucleotides are TGTGCCAGCAGTTACTCGAGAGCGAACAGGGGTCATGAGCAGTTCTTC. Encoded protein: CASSYSRANRGHEQFF.

This clonotype was observed at least ten times. The chain couples TRBV6-1 to TRBJ2-7; a weak D match, TRBD1 (7 bases). The V end was cut by 1 base, the J end by 4 bases, with 17 bases between. The CDR3 has 16 residues. Germline-derived CDR1 and CDR2 are MNHNS and SASEGT. The CDR3 loop is CASSEVEGARAYEQYV. CDR3 bases: TGTGCCAGCAGTGAAGTGGAGGGGGCGAGGGCGTACGAGCAGTACGTC.

This clonotype came up a few times. V is TRBV19 and J is TRBJ1-3, with D possibly TRBD1 on 5 matching bases. Germline CDR1 LNHDA, CDR2 SQIVND (reference sequence). The V and J ends lost 7 bases and 2 bases respectively, with 9 bases between them. The CDR3 is 13 residues long. This CDR3 reads CASKVGAGNTIYF. The CDR3 nucleotides are TGTGCCAGTAAGGTGGGGGCTGGAAACACCATATATTTT.

This clonotype has only a few counts. V is TRBV28 and J is TRBJ1-2; 9 bases are shared with TRBD1. With V trimmed by 5 bases and J by 6 bases, 7 bases remained unmatched. The CDR3 spans 14 residues. Germline CDR1 MDHEN, CDR2 SYDVKM. CDR3 amino acids: CASSTGGDRNGYTF. The CDR3 nucleotides read TGTGCCAGCAGTACAGGGGGCGATCGAAATGGCTACACCTTC.